This T cell receptor beta chain is from a study of T cells in Graves' hyperthyroidism and ophthalmopathy. This clonotype was counted only a few times. Between the trimmed V and J ends, which lost 3 bases and 3 bases, there was a span of 14 bases. The CDR3 covers 15 residues. The germline V gene has CDR1 LNHNV and CDR2 YYDKDF (reference sequence). The CDR3 regions of TCR beta were amplified from RNA transcripts. First-round RT-PCR targeting the TCR CDR3 was performed with the HTBI primer set. A single record per CDR3 protein comes from TCRdb applying MiXCR to the multiplex PCR reads. Of approximately 710,000 distinct CDR3 sequences in the sample, roughly a sixth are singletons; the top ten hold roughly a sixth.

The receptor was derived from a man in his fifties or sixties with Graves' hyperthyroidism. Sequencing was performed on blood. V and J are TRBV15 and TRBJ1-2, with a tentative D call TRBD1 (6 bases). The chain's CDR3 is CATSSDRQTYYGYTF. In nucleotides, the CDR3 is TGTGCCACCAGCAGCGACAGGCAAACTTACTATGGCTACACCTTC.